The 5 T cell receptor beta chains below were found in one sample sequenced in a study of T cell repertoires in cytomegalovirus infection. These receptors have no identified antigens. TCRdb used MiXCR to reprocess the reads, holding one entry per CDR3 protein. This table has about 130,000 distinct CDR3 sequences, approximately 24% appearing once. Sequenced material: PBMCs, sequenced either directly or after in vitro stimulation (not recorded which). These receptors all stem from a human donor in good health (CMV status not recorded). Some clones in this sample may be carry-over from other donors' samples.

This clonotype occurred a few times. The V and J genes are TRBV6-6 and TRBJ2-3, with a possible D match to TRBD2 (6 bases). CDR1 MNHNY and CDR2 SVGAGI come from the germline V gene (reference sequence). The V gene lost 0 bases and the J gene lost 6 bases, with 13 bases spanning the gap. CDR3 length: 15 residues. CDR3 coding DNA: TGTGCCAGCAGTTACTCAGGCGGGGAGGTGGATACGCAGTATTTT. This gives the protein CASSYSGGEVDTQYF.

This clonotype was seen more than once but under ten times. The rearrangement links TRBV15 to TRBJ1-2; the D is unclear. V lost 0 bases to trimming and J lost 0 bases, with 2 bases between them. The CDR3 has 13 amino acids. Germline loops: CDR1 LNHNV, CDR2 YYDKDF (reference sequence). The CDR3 coding sequence is TGTGCCACCAGCAGAGACACTAACTATGGCTACACCTTC. It is translated as CATSRDTNYGYTF.

Many counts were recorded for this clonotype. The gene calls are TRBV7-2 and TRBJ1-2; maybe TRBD1 (5 bases). Germline V gene lookup returns CDR1 SGHTA and CDR2 FQGNSA. Between the trimmed V and J ends, which lost 1 base and 4 bases, there was a span of 13 bases. CDR3 length: 15 amino acids. The CDR3: CASSLGAGPSYGYTF. CDR3 bases: TGTGCCAGCAGCTTAGGGGCAGGGCCCTCCTATGGCTACACCTTC.

This clonotype was observed a few times. The chain joins TRBV12-3 or TRBV12-4 to TRBJ2-1, with D unclear. CDR3 size: 15 residues. The V and J ends lost 6 bases and 8 bases respectively, with 20 bases between them. CDR3: CASSPSVRLGHEQFF. DNA of the CDR3: TGTGCCAGCAGCCCATCGGTACGGCTTGGCCATGAGCAGTTCTTC.

The chain uses TRBV20-1 and TRBJ2-7, with D tentatively TRBD1 (5 bases). The germline gives CDR1 DFQATT, CDR2 SNEGSKA (reference sequence). Trimming pared 3 bases from V and 0 bases from J, leaving 12 bases between. This CDR3 comprises 14 residues. Here the CDR3 reads CSASPGATSYEQYV. The DNA of the CDR3 is TGCAGTGCTAGCCCTGGGGCAACCTCCTACGAGCAGTACGTC.